This T cell receptor beta chain was sequenced during a study of Siglec-9 on CD8 T cells in melanoma. Concerning this clone itself: Its antigen is as yet unknown.

Overall study findings and caveats: Siglec-9 reportedly marks and regulates an effector memory CD8+ T-cell subset apparently accumulating in melanoma tumors.

Data came from immunoSEQ multiplex PCR; TCRdb stores just in-frame clones and leaves some out. Among more than 30,000 clones listed, approximately 84% were seen once. The V end lost 5 bases, the J end lost 8 bases, and 21 bases lay between the germline ends. The CDR3 is 15 amino acids. Per germline, CDR1 MGHDK and CDR2 SYGVNS. Sequencing was carried out using Siglec-9- CD8+ T cells sorted from blood. The chain couples TRBV25-1 to TRBJ1-1; possible D gene TRBD1, 5 bases. The receptor was isolated from a human donor in good health. The CDR3 region has the DNA TGTGCCAGCAGTCACCCCCCCGGGGCCCGGCAGGAAGCTTTCTTT. It encodes CASSHPPGARQEAFF.